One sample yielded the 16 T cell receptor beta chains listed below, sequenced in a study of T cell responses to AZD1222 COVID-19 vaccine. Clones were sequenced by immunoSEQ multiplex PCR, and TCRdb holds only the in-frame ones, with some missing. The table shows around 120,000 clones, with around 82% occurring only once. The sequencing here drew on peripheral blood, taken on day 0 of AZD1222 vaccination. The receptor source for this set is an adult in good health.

This CDR3 reads CASSFFRGTEAFF. The CDR3 DNA reads as TGTGCCAGCAGTTTTTTTCGGGGGACTGAAGCTTTCTTT. The chain couples TRBV12-3 or TRBV12-4 to TRBJ1-1; D possibly corresponds to TRBD1 (5 bases). The CDR3 sequence is 13 residues long. V lost 3 bases, J lost 5 bases, and 10 bases lay in between.

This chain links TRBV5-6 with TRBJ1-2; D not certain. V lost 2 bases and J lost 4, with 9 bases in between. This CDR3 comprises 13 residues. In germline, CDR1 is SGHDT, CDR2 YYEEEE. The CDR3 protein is CASSLTQSYGYTF. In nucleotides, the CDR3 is TGTGCCAGCAGCTTAACACAGAGCTATGGCTACACCTTC.

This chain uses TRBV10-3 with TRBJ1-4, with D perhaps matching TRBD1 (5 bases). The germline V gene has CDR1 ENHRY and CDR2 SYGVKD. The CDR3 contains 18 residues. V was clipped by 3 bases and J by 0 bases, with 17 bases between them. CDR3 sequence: CAISDSLAGRATNEKLFF. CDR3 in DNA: TGTGCCATCAGTGACAGTCTGGCAGGGCGAGCAACTAATGAAAAACTGTTTTTT.

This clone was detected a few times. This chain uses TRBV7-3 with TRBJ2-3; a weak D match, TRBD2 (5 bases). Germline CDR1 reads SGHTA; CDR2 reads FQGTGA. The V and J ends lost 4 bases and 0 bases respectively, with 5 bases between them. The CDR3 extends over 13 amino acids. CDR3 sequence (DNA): TGTGCCAGCAGCTCGGGGAGCACAGATACGCAGTATTTT. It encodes CASSSGSTDTQYF.

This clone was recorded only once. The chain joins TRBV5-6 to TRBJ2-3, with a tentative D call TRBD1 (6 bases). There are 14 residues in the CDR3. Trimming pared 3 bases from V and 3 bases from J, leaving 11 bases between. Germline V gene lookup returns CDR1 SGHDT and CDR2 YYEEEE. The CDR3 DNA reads TGTGCCAGCAGCTCAGGGGTGGCAACAGATACGCAGTATTTT. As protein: CASSSGVATDTQYF.

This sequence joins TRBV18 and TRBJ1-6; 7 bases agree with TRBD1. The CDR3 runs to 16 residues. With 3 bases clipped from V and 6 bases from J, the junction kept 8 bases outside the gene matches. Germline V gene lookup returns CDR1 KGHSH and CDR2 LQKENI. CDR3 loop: CASSPPGTATNSPLHF. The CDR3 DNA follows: TGTGCCAGCTCACCTCCCGGGACAGCAACTAATTCACCCCTCCACTTT.

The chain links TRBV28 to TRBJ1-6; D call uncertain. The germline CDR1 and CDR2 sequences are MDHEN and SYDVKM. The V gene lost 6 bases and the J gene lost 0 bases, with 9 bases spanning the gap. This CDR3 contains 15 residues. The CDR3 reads CASREASSYNSPLHF. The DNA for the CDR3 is TGTGCCAGCAGAGAAGCCAGCTCCTATAATTCACCCCTCCACTTT.

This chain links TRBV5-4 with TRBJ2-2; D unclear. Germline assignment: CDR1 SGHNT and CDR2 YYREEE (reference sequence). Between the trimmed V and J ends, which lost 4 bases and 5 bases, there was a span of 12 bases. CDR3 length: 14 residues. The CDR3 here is CASSPQYPTGELFF. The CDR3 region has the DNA TGTGCCAGCAGCCCCCAATACCCGACCGGGGAGCTGTTTTTT.

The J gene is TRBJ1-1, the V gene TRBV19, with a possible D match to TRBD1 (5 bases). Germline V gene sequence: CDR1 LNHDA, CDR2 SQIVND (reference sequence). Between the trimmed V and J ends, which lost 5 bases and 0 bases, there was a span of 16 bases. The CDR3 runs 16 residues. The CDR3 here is CASSGRTGILNTEAFF. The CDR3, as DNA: TGTGCCAGTAGTGGACGTACAGGTATTTTGAACACTGAAGCTTTCTTT. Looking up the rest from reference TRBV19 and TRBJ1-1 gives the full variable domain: DGGITQSPKYLFRKEGQNVTLSCEQNLNHDAMYWYRQDPGQGLRLIYYSQIVNDFQKGDIAEGYSVSREKKESFPLTVTSAQKNPTAFYLCASSGRTGILNTEAFFGQGTRLTVV.

The CDR3 loop is CASTSRTFGHEQYF. CDR3 coding DNA: TGTGCCAGCACCAGCCGCACATTCGGCCACGAGCAGTACTTC. The chain uses TRBV21-1 and TRBJ2-7. TRBV21-1 represents a pseudogene. The CDR3 has 14 residues.

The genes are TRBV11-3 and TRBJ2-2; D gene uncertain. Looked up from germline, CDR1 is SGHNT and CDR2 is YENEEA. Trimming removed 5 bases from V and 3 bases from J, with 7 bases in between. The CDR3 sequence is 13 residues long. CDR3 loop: CASSPGHTGELFF. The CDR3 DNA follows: TGTGCCAGCAGCCCCGGACACACCGGGGAGCTGTTTTTT.

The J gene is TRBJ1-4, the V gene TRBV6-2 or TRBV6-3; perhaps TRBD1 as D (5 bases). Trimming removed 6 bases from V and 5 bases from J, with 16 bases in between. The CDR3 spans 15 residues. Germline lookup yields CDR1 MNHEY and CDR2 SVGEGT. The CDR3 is CASSQVRDGNEKLFF. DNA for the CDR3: TGTGCCAGCAGCCAAGTCCGGGACGGAAATGAAAAACTGTTTTTT.

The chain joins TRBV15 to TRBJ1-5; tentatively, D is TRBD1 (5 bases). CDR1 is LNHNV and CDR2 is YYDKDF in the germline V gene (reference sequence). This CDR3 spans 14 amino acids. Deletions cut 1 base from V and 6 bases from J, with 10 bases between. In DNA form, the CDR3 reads TGTGCCACCAGCAGAGGCGAGGGGTTTCAGCCCCAGCATTTT. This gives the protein CATSRGEGFQPQHF.

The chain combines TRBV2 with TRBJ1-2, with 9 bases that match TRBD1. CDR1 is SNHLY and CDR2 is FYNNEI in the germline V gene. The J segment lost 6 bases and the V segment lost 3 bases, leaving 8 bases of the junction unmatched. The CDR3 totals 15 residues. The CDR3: CASSEPPGQGNGYTF. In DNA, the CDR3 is TGTGCCAGCAGTGAGCCACCGGGACAGGGTAATGGCTACACCTTC.

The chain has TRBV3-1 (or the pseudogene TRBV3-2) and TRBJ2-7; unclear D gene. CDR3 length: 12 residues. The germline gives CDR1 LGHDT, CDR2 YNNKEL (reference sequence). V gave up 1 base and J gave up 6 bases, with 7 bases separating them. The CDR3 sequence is CASSQVGAEQYF. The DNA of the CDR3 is TGTGCCAGCAGCCAAGTGGGTGCCGAGCAGTACTTC.

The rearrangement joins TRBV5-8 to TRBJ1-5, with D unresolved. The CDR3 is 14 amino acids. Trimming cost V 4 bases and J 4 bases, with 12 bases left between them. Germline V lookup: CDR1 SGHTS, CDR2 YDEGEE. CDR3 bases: TGTGCCAGCAGCGCTGGACGGGGAAATCAGCCCCAGCATTTT. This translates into CASSAGRGNQPQHF.